The 13 T cell receptor beta chains below come from one sample, sequenced in a study of CD8+ T cells in alopecia areata. TCR sequencing used cDNA made by reverse transcription of extracted RNA. The method was immunoSEQ multiplex PCR; TCRdb's version includes in-frame clones alone and lacks a portion of them. The sample has about 110,000 clones, around 59% seen once. Sequencing used CD8+ T cells sorted from blood. The receptor source for this set is a human donor in good health.

The J gene is TRBJ2-4, the V gene TRBV5-6, with D hard to call. The germline gives CDR1 SGHDT, CDR2 YYEEEE. V lost 4 bases and J 12 bases, leaving 14 bases between the germline ends. The CDR3 is made up of 12 amino acids. The CDR3 spells CASSDMSGYQYF. DNA for the CDR3: TGTGCCAGCAGCGACATGAGTGGGTATCAGTACTTC.

V and J are TRBV28 and TRBJ1-5; D perhaps matches TRBD1 (5 bases). Germline V gene sequence: CDR1 MDHEN, CDR2 SYDVKM. The CDR3 length is 15 residues. Trimming took off 5 bases at V and 0 bases at J, with 11 bases between the two ends. The CDR3 nucleotides are TGTGCCAGCAGTCCCCGGGGGGGTAGCAATCAGCCCCAGCATTTT. It codes for CASSPRGGSNQPQHF.

V is TRBV19 and J is TRBJ2-1, with TRBD2 identical over 13 bases. V was pared by 9 bases and J by 4 bases, with 6 bases of the junction left unmatched. Germline V lookup: CDR1 LNHDA, CDR2 SQIVND (reference sequence). The length of the CDR3 is 15 residues. The CDR3 bases are TGTGCCAGCCAAACTAGCGGGGGGGCTTACAATGAGCAGTTCTTC. It codes for CASQTSGGAYNEQFF.

J is TRBJ2-7 and V is TRBV7-2; TRBD2 aligns across 9 bases. The CDR3 consists of 15 residues. The germline gives CDR1 SGHTA, CDR2 FQGNSA. V lost 0 bases and J lost 4; bases outside the gene matches: 4. CDR3 nucleotide sequence: TGTGCCAGCAGCTTAGCCACGGGACTAGCTTACGAGCAGTACTTC. This gives the protein CASSLATGLAYEQYF.

This clone was seen just once. This chain links TRBV2 with TRBJ2-5; maybe TRBD1 (6 bases). CDR3 length: 14 residues. Trimming pared 6 bases from V and 2 bases from J, leaving 13 bases between. Germline V gives CDR1 SNHLY, CDR2 FYNNEI. CDR3 sequence: CASRDPDRQETQYF. The CDR3 DNA is TGTGCCAGCAGGGACCCGGACAGACAAGAGACCCAGTACTTC.

This clone occurred a few times. V is TRBV6-6 and J is TRBJ1-2; tentatively, D is TRBD1 (5 bases). The V and J ends lost 8 bases and 8 bases respectively, with 12 bases between them. The CDR3 runs 11 residues. Germline V lookup: CDR1 MNHNY, CDR2 SVGAGI (reference sequence). DNA for the CDR3: TGTGCCAGCGTCGGGGGGACGGGCTACACCTTC. As protein: CASVGGTGYTF.

The V gene is TRBV5-6, the J gene TRBJ2-7, with 8 bases that match TRBD2. CDR3 size: 16 residues. The V segment lost 1 base and the J segment 3 bases; nucleotides outside the gene matches: 9. Germline values: CDR1 SGHDT, CDR2 YYEEEE. CDR3 loop: CASSLLAGDSLYEQYF. Here the CDR3 DNA reads TGTGCCAGCAGCTTGCTAGCGGGCGACAGTCTCTACGAGCAGTACTTC.

This clone was seen a handful of times. The V and J genes are TRBV4-2 and TRBJ1-1; D ambiguous. The CDR3 runs 15 residues. Germline CDR1 and CDR2: LGHNA and YNFKEQ. V was shortened by 1 base and J by 1 base, with 10 bases between the two germline ends. The CDR3 DNA is TGTGCCAGCAGCCAAGCCGACCTGGGGAACACTGAAGCTTTCTTT. The encoded protein is CASSQADLGNTEAFF.

J is TRBJ2-7 and V is TRBV9; 7 positions match TRBD1. V lost 4 bases, J lost 6 bases, and 13 bases stayed unmatched. The CDR3 covers 15 residues. CDR1 and CDR2 from the germline V gene are SGDLS and YYNGEE. CDR3 protein: CASSRDSGTATEQYF. CDR3 in DNA: TGTGCCAGCAGCAGAGACTCCGGGACAGCTACCGAGCAGTACTTC.

V gene TRBV15 combines with J gene TRBJ2-2; no firm D call. This CDR3 contains 14 residues. CDR1 is LNHNV, CDR2 YYDKDF, per germline (reference sequence). The V gene lost 0 bases and the J gene lost 5 bases, with 7 bases spanning the gap. The CDR3 DNA reads TGTGCCACCAGCAGAGATTGGGGTACCGGGGAGCTGTTTTTT. Its protein product is CATSRDWGTGELFF.

CDR3 sequence reads: CASSHPSGESSYNEQFF. CDR3 DNA: TGCGCCAGCAGCCATCCTAGCGGGGAAAGCTCCTACAATGAGCAGTTCTTC. J is TRBJ2-1 and V is TRBV4-1; 9 bases fit TRBD2. Germline V gives CDR1 MGHRA, CDR2 YSYEKL. The CDR3 extends over 17 amino acids. The junction had 6 bases not matched to a gene; V was cut back by 3 bases and J by 0 bases.

The gene calls are TRBV7-8 and TRBJ2-3, with 7 bases matching TRBD2. The CDR3 runs to 16 residues. Germline V gene sequence: CDR1 SGHVS, CDR2 FQNEAQ. V trimming: 0 bases; J trimming: 2 bases; junction bases outside the gene matches: 5. The CDR3 bases are TGTGCCAGCAGCTTAGCCAGCGGGGTGGTCACAGATACGCAGTATTTT. Its translation is CASSLASGVVTDTQYF.

This chain links TRBV5-1 with TRBJ2-5; D could derive from TRBD1 or TRBD2 (5 bases each). The V end was cut by 2 bases, the J end by 7 bases, with 12 bases between. Germline lookup yields CDR1 SGHRS and CDR2 YFSETQ. The CDR3 is 13 amino acids. The CDR3 coding sequence is TGCGCCAGCAGCTTAGGGGCGGGCGCGACCCAGTACTTC. This codes for CASSLGAGATQYF.